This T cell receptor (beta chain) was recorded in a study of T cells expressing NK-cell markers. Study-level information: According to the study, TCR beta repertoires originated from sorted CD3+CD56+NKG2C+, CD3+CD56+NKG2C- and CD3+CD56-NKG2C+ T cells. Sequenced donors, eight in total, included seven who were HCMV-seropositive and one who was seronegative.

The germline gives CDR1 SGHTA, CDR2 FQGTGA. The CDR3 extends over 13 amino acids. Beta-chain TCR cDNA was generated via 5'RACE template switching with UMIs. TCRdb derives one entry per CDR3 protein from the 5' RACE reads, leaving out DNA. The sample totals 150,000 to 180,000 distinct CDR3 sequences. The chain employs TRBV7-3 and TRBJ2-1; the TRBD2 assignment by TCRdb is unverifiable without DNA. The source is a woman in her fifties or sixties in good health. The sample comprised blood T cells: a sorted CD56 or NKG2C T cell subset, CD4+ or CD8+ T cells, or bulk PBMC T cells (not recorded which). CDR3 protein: CASSPSNDDEQFF.